Shown below are 25 T cell receptor beta chains from a single sample sequenced in a study of vaccination effects on CD4 cells after COVID-19. ViraFEST used viral peptide pools to expand antigen-specific CD4+ T cells before sequencing. Subsequent to a culture period of about ten days, CD4+ T cells were isolated. Participants each got two BNT162b2 or mRNA-1273 vaccine doses. These TCRs' antigens remain unknown. The assay was immunoSEQ multiplex PCR, and TCRdb's table has in-frame clones only and misses some. The sample has 57,000 or so clones, around 73% seen once. This material consisted of CD4+ T cells from PBMCs cultured with HCoV-229E spike peptides, taken after COVID-19 vaccination. These receptors were obtained from a human donor who received a COVID-19 vaccine.

The chain is built from TRBV24-1 and TRBJ1-3, with D possibly matching TRBD1 (6 bases). V lost 3 bases to trimming and J lost 2 bases, with 10 bases between them. CDR1 KGHDR and CDR2 SFDVKD come from the germline V gene. There are 15 residues in the CDR3. DNA of the CDR3: TGTGCCACCAGTGATCCCCAGGGGCCTGGAAACACCATATATTTT. This gives the protein CATSDPQGPGNTIYF.

This clone was detected only once. This chain links TRBV9 with TRBJ2-2; TRBD1 matches at 11 bases. CDR3 size: 16 residues. Germline V gene lookup returns CDR1 SGDLS and CDR2 YYNGEE. V lost 2 bases to trimming and J lost 7 bases; unmatched junction nucleotides: 7. The CDR3: CASSVQGGQGDGELFF. As DNA, the CDR3 is TGTGCCAGCAGCGTGCAAGGGGGACAGGGGGACGGGGAGCTGTTTTTT.

The rearrangement uses TRBV10-3 and TRBJ2-5; D is possibly TRBD2 (7 bases). The germline gives CDR1 ENHRY, CDR2 SYGVKD. The V gene lost 8 bases and the J gene lost 0 bases, with 19 bases spanning the gap. CDR3 length: 16 amino acids. The CDR3 here is CAIGGELAGHQETQYF. The CDR3 DNA reads TGTGCCATCGGGGGCGAATTAGCGGGTCACCAAGAGACCCAGTACTTC.

The chain joins TRBV28 to TRBJ2-2; possibly TRBD2 for D (5 bases). This CDR3 spans 12 amino acids. Per the germline V gene, CDR1 is MDHEN and CDR2 is SYDVKM. The V end lost 8 bases, the J end lost 4 bases, and 8 bases lay between the germline ends. The CDR3 region is CASGGTTGELFF. The CDR3 coding sequence is TGTGCCAGCGGAGGAACCACCGGGGAGCTGTTTTTT.

The chain combines TRBV11-3 with TRBJ2-2; D remains ambiguous. Germline CDR1 reads SGHNT; CDR2 reads YENEEA. V was trimmed by 3 bases and J by 1 base, leaving 6 bases between them. This CDR3 has 14 amino acids. This CDR3 is CASSFKGNTGELFF. CDR3 DNA: TGTGCCAGCAGCTTTAAGGGGAACACCGGGGAGCTGTTTTTT.

This sequence joins TRBV7-3 and TRBJ2-3, with 8 nucleotides matching TRBD1. The CDR3 length is 14 residues. Losses at the gene ends were 2 bases for V and 2 bases for J; bases not matched to a gene: 0. Germline V gene data show CDR1 as SGHTA and CDR2 as FQGTGA. The CDR3: CASSLQGATDTQYF. The CDR3 DNA reads as TGTGCCAGCAGCTTACAGGGGGCCACAGATACGCAGTATTTT.

The rearrangement uses TRBV6-4 and TRBJ1-1; D may be TRBD1 (6 bases). CDR1 MRHNA and CDR2 SNTAGT come from the germline V gene. Trimming left V 6 bases short and J 1 base short, with 24 bases between. This CDR3 comprises 18 residues. The CDR3 protein is CASRTHGYLGQTNTEAFF. DNA of the CDR3: TGTGCCAGCAGAACCCATGGTTACTTGGGACAAACGAACACTGAAGCTTTCTTT.

The chain recombines TRBV4-1 with TRBJ2-2; 8 nucleotides align to TRBD1. V was clipped by 3 bases and J by 3 bases; unmatched bases: 6. The length of the CDR3 is 16 residues. Germline V gene lookup returns CDR1 MGHRA and CDR2 YSYEKL. The DNA of the CDR3 is TGCGCCAGCAGCCACGTCAGGGGGCCGGACACCGGGGAGCTGTTTTTT. This codes for CASSHVRGPDTGELFF.

A single count supports this clone. This chain joins TRBV30 and TRBJ1-6; no clear D. V was trimmed by 1 base and J by 7 bases, leaving 5 bases between them. This CDR3 spans 12 amino acids. CDR1 is GTSNPN, CDR2 SVGIG, per germline (reference sequence). The CDR3 DNA sequence: TGTGCCTGGAGTGAAATGAATTCACCCCTCCACTTT. Amino acids: CAWSEMNSPLHF.

V is TRBV10-3 and J is TRBJ1-2; a possible D gene is TRBD1 (6 bases). Germline CDR1 and CDR2: ENHRY and SYGVKD. The CDR3 totals 14 residues. Trimming removed 4 bases from V and 8 bases from J, with 17 bases in between. The CDR3 loop reads CAISAPTGPGGYTF. The CDR3 nucleotides are TGTGCCATCAGTGCCCCGACAGGACCGGGCGGCTACACCTTC.

This clone was detected once. The chain joins TRBV7-2 to TRBJ2-6, with D tentatively TRBD2 (5 bases). Germline CDR1 is SGHTA and CDR2 is FQGNSA. CDR3 length equals 16 residues. V was trimmed by 5 bases and J by 0 bases, leaving 11 bases between them. CDR3 sequence: CASSHRAGSGANVLTF. DNA of the CDR3: TGTGCCAGCAGCCATCGGGCGGGCTCTGGGGCCAACGTCCTGACTTTC.

This clone was seen just once. This chain links TRBV7-3 with TRBJ1-6; TRBD1 matches 10 bases. The CDR3 is 15 residues long. The V and J ends lost 5 bases and 7 bases, in that order; junction bases with no gene match: 5. Per the germline V gene, CDR1 is SGHTA and CDR2 is FQGTGA. The CDR3 protein is CASSLGQGRNSPLHF. CDR3 coding DNA: TGTGCCAGCAGCCTGGGACAGGGGCGGAATTCACCCCTCCACTTT.

V is TRBV7-9 and J is TRBJ2-3; D is ambiguous. CDR3 length: 16 residues. The germline V gene encodes CDR1 SEHNR and CDR2 FQNEAQ (reference sequence). The germline V and J ends were trimmed by 1 base and 1 base, with 12 bases remaining between them. The CDR3 here is CASSLGRYEGTDTQYF. CDR3 nucleotide sequence: TGTGCCAGCAGCTTAGGTCGATACGAAGGCACAGATACGCAGTATTTT.

This clone was seen once. The chain couples TRBV5-1 to TRBJ2-2; D is perhaps TRBD1 (6 bases). V was clipped by 4 bases and J by 1 base, with 14 bases between them. The V gene's germline CDR1 is SGHRS and CDR2 YFSETQ. CDR3 size: 16 residues. CDR3 bases: TGCGCCAGCAGCCCGTCGACGACAGGGAACACCGGGGAGCTGTTTTTT. Amino acid sequence: CASSPSTTGNTGELFF.

V and J are TRBV3-1 (or the pseudogene TRBV3-2) and TRBJ2-7; D not certain. Germline V CDR1 and CDR2: LGHDT, YNNKEL (reference sequence). This CDR3 contains 14 residues. With 0 bases removed from V and 0 bases from J, the gap between germline ends came to 6 bases. CDR3 sequence (DNA): TGTGCCAGCAGCCAAGACGGTAGCTCCTACGAGCAGTACGTC. Translating it yields CASSQDGSSYEQYV.

This chain joins TRBV27 and TRBJ2-1; 8 nucleotides align to TRBD1. The CDR3 length is 16 residues. Looked up from germline, CDR1 is MNHEY and CDR2 is SMNVEV (reference sequence). Trimming removed 4 bases from V and 2 bases from J; junction bases left unmatched: 7. Here the CDR3 DNA reads TGTGCCAGCAGTTACACAGGGACAGGCACCTACAATGAGCAGTTCTTC. Translating it yields CASSYTGTGTYNEQFF.

This chain links TRBV20-1 with TRBJ2-2; 11 nucleotides line up with TRBD2. The germline gives CDR1 DFQATT, CDR2 SNEGSKA (reference sequence). V was pared by 3 bases and J by 5 bases, with 14 bases of the junction left unmatched. This CDR3 is built from 18 residues. The CDR3 sequence is CSASHRTHSGGGTGELFF. CDR3 in DNA: TGCAGTGCTAGTCACCGTACACATAGCGGGGGGGGAACCGGGGAGCTGTTTTTT.

J is TRBJ2-6 and V is TRBV5-8; maybe TRBD1 (5 bases). This CDR3 region has 16 residues. V was clipped by 2 bases and J by 3 bases, with 12 bases between them. Germline V CDR1 and CDR2: SGHTS, YDEGEE. CDR3 sequence (DNA): TGTGCCAGCAGCTTAAGGGGAAGCTTTGGGGCCAACGTCCTGACTTTC. Translation: CASSLRGSFGANVLTF.

The chain uses TRBV2 and TRBJ2-1, with 9 positions matching TRBD1. This CDR3 is 14 amino acids long. Losses at the gene ends were 9 bases for V and 4 bases for J; bases not matched to a gene: 7. Germline V lookup: CDR1 SNHLY, CDR2 FYNNEI. CDR3 protein: CASAGTGSYNEQFF. The CDR3 DNA reads TGTGCCAGTGCCGGGACAGGGTCGTACAATGAGCAGTTCTTC.

This chain connects TRBV6-5 to TRBJ1-1; no reliable D call. CDR3 length: 11 residues. Deletions cut 6 bases from V and 3 bases from J, with 5 bases between. Germline CDR1 and CDR2: MNHEY and SVGAGI. The CDR3 DNA is TGTGCCAGCAGAAAGTACACTGAAGCTTTCTTT. Amino acids: CASRKYTEAFF.

The genes are TRBV19 and TRBJ1-2; D gene uncertain. This CDR3 has 13 residues. Germline CDR1 is LNHDA and CDR2 is SQIVND (reference sequence). Trimming took 7 bases from V and 4 from J, leaving 13 bases between them. CDR3 DNA sequence: TGTGCCAGTAAAGAAGCCGGAATCTATGGCTACACCTTC. Its translation is CASKEAGIYGYTF. The full variable domain, with the rest looked up from reference TRBV19 and TRBJ1-2, is DGGITQSPKYLFRKEGQNVTLSCEQNLNHDAMYWYRQDPGQGLRLIYYSQIVNDFQKGDIAEGYSVSREKKESFPLTVTSAQKNPTAFYLCASKEAGIYGYTFGSGTRLTVV.

The chain couples TRBV7-2 to TRBJ2-2; tentatively, D is TRBD2 (5 bases). This CDR3 comprises 14 residues. V was shortened by 4 bases and J by 7 bases, with 13 bases between the two germline ends. In germline, CDR1 is SGHTA, CDR2 FQGNSA. The chain's CDR3 is CASSYTSQVGELFF. CDR3 in DNA: TGTGCCAGCAGCTACACTAGTCAGGTCGGGGAGCTGTTTTTT.

In its sample, this clone was seen a few times. The chain has TRBV7-6 and TRBJ2-2; D is uncertain. Per germline, CDR1 SGHVS and CDR2 FNYEAQ. The CDR3 consists of 14 residues. Trimming removed 5 bases from V and 4 bases from J, with 11 bases in between. The CDR3 DNA reads TGTGCCAGCAGCCCCCAGTTGACCACCGGGGAGCTGTTTTTT. Translated, it gives CASSPQLTTGELFF.

This chain connects TRBV2 to TRBJ1-2; no firm D call. Deletions cut 7 bases from V and 4 bases from J, with 13 bases between. The V gene's germline CDR1 is SNHLY and CDR2 FYNNEI. This CDR3 contains 13 residues. The CDR3 here is CASTYSTIYGYTF. CDR3 nucleotide sequence: TGTGCCAGCACATACAGCACTATCTATGGCTACACCTTC.

The chain links TRBV19 to TRBJ2-1, with a possible D match to TRBD1 (5 bases). The V gene's germline CDR1 is LNHDA and CDR2 SQIVND (reference sequence). This CDR3 has 14 amino acids. V was shortened by 4 bases and J by 4 bases, with 11 bases between the two germline ends. This chain's CDR3 is CASSTGPPYNEQFF. The DNA for the CDR3 is TGTGCCAGTAGTACAGGGCCCCCTTACAATGAGCAGTTCTTC.